The rows below give T cell receptor beta chains drawn from one sample of a study of T cells in localized non-small cell lung cancer. Some clones are missing from TCRdb's copy, which holds only in-frame ones; the method was immunoSEQ multiplex PCR. The sample lists about 77,000 clones; 88% were seen once. This material consisted of peripheral blood, taken before any cancer treatment. Every receptor here comes from a woman aged 40-75 years with stage I squamous cell lung carcinoma. Both conserved end residues are trimmed from each CDR3.

J,V,CDR3
TRBJ1-1,TRBV30,AWIPMGENTEAF
TRBJ2-7,TRBV5-4,ASSIQGYEQY
TRBJ2-7,TRBV7-3,ARLTSGATYEQY
TRBJ1-2,TRBV2,ASSEFDRAQGYT
TRBJ1-1,TRBV6-1,ASSLIQEGTEAF
TRBJ2-3,TRBV7-3,ASSSGLYTDTQY
TRBJ1-2,TRBV2,ASSEQGNYGYT
TRBJ1-5,TRBV6-1,ASREMPGASNQPQH
TRBJ1-2,TRBV30,AWSLPGTALYGYT
TRBJ1-2,TRBV5-4,ASSLGDLRPFTT
TRBJ1-5,TRBV2,ASSDRGLSNQPQH
TRBJ2-1,TRBV5-4,ASSSGETTNQLRGVDEQF
TRBJ1-5,TRBV6-1,ASSERDRSAQH
TRBJ2-3,TRBV7-9,ASSLDGGVSTDTQY
TRBJ1-1,TRBV19,ASSGQPGTEAF
TRBJ2-7,TRBV2,ASGRTGGEQY
TRBJ1-1,TRBV4-2,ASSQQDGLEAF
TRBJ1-5,TRBV7-9,ASSGQGHGKQPQH
TRBJ1-1,TRBV29-1,SVEEGSVTEAF
TRBJ1-1,TRBV10-3,AIRRGPDTEAF
TRBJ1-2,TRBV30,AWSSPRAGHYGYT
TRBJ1-2,TRBV4-2,ASSQEDGQGDGYT
TRBJ2-1,TRBV6-6,ASSSGTGIYNEQF
TRBJ2-2,TRBV5-8,ASRTGTGAPGELF
TRBJ1-1,TRBV6-5,ASSYSIGAEAF
TRBJ1-1,TRBV6-5,ASSTSEPNTEAF
TRBJ2-3,TRBV6-4,ASSDSVDGTDTQY
TRBJ2-2,TRBV19,ASSNQNTGELF
TRBJ1-1,TRBV5-6,ASSPLGGASLNTEAF
TRBJ2-5,TRBV27,ASKEGRGDQETQY
TRBJ1-3,TRBV7-2,ASSLELGRSSGNTIY
TRBJ2-2,TRBV11-3,ASSLEGLAGELF
TRBJ2-1,TRBV5-4,ASSRTLDSYNEQF
TRBJ1-5,TRBV19,ASRLRGRGRGQPQH
TRBJ2-3,TRBV5-4,ASSSGTGGRGTDTQY
TRBJ2-1,TRBV4-2,ASSKGTSGGIYNEQF
TRBJ2-1,TRBV10-1,ASSQGARGEQF
TRBJ2-7,TRBV23-1,APSKLGEYEQY
TRBJ2-3,TRBV27,ASSYETRGTDTQY
TRBJ1-2,TRBV27,ASSFRTGTPSGYT
TRBJ2-2,TRBV7-9,ASSLALGTVNTGELF
TRBJ2-5,TRBV7-2,ASSSTRLVGGETQY
TRBJ1-6,TRBV5-1,ASSLEGQGVSPLH
TRBJ1-5,TRBV28,ASRLGSNQPQH
TRBJ2-6,TRBV4-1,ASSQESRGTGANVLT
TRBJ1-2,TRBV19,ASSNGHFTYGYT
TRBJ2-5,TRBV5-4,ASSHHRLAGGDRETQY
TRBJ2-7,TRBV10-3,AQRTGPYEQY
TRBJ2-3,TRBV30,AWSVGAGGHDTQY
TRBJ1-1,TRBV20-1,SARYIEAF